Here is one T cell receptor (beta chain) with its context. This sample is drawn from a study of blood T cell repertoires in COVID-19. Germline-derived CDR1 and CDR2 are GTSNPN and SVGIG (reference sequence). The CDR3 sequence is 15 residues long. Germline trimming cut 3 bases from V and 1 base from J; bases unmatched to any gene: 8. Original analysis: Nucleated cell counts were estimated from reference gene primer amplification. Assay: immunoSEQ multiplex PCR; the TCRdb copy retains only in-frame clones and omits some. The DNA was the basis for D and trimming; V, J and clone size are from that table. The sample carries over 100,000 clones, roughly 85% recorded once.

This sequence was found in a woman aged 60-75 years with acute or convalescent COVID-19. Sequenced sample: peripheral blood. The J gene is TRBJ2-5, the V gene TRBV30, with 7 bases fitting TRBD1. In nucleotides, the CDR3 is TGTGCCTGGAGGTTTCCGGGACAGACCCAAGAGACCCAGTACTTC. Amino acid sequence: CAWRFPGQTQETQYF.